This T cell receptor (beta chain) appears in the sequencing data of a study of T cell clonality in common variable immunodeficiency. From germline, CDR1 is MNHNS and CDR2 SASEGT. CDR3 length equals 14 residues. Losses at the gene ends were 7 bases for V and 5 bases for J; bases not matched to a gene: 5. Study findings and constraints: CVID subjects shared fewer TCRbeta clones than healthy controls did. Reportedly, TCR beta sequences from common variable immunodeficiency showed fewer deletions and N-nucleotide insertions.

No CVID subject was ill or on immunomodulatory drugs when sampled. Heparinized whole blood, roughly 4.5 to 9 ml, came from each donor. The method was immunoSEQ multiplex PCR; TCRdb's version includes in-frame clones alone and lacks a portion of them. The sample shows about 42,000 clones, none of them appearing just once. This clone occurred many times. The antigen remains unidentified. The CDR3 is cut off 3 residues early in the read; its end comes from the germline J gene. V and J are TRBV6-1 and TRBJ2-6, with 7 positions matching TRBD2. Input material: peripheral blood mononuclear cells. The TCR comes from a human donor with common variable immunodeficiency. CDR3 DNA (partial): TGTGCCAGCACTGACGGGGGGTGGGCCAACGTC. The encoded protein is CASTDGGWANV. The whole CDR3 region reads CASTDGGWANVLTF.